This T cell receptor (beta chain) was identified during a study of blood T cell repertoires in COVID-19. Looking at the study overall: Samples of COVID-19 (acute and convalescent) were obtained from the United States, Italy and Spain.

Per the study methods: Amplification with reference gene primers provided the estimates of nucleated cell counts. Libraries were prepared by immunoSEQ multiplex PCR; TCRdb keeps only in-frame clonotypes and omits some of them. The V and J calls and clone size are taken from that table; D and trimming were inferred from the DNA. This sample has some 70,000 clones, with around 87% found just once. The CDR3 is 15 residues long. Germline V lookup: CDR1 MNHNY, CDR2 SVGAGI (reference sequence). J gave up 8 bases and V 6 bases, and 9 bases lay outside the gene matches. The sequenced sample was peripheral blood. J is TRBJ2-1 and V is TRBV6-6, with 11 bases that match TRBD2. This receptor was taken from a man aged 50-59 years with active COVID-19. The CDR3, as DNA: TGTGCCAGCAGCGACCGGGGACTAGCGGTGGATGAGCAGTTCTTC. Translation: CASSDRGLAVDEQFF.